The 25 T cell receptor beta chains listed next were all sequenced from one sample in a study of blood T cell repertoires in COVID-19. Generated by immunoSEQ multiplex PCR, the TCRdb table keeps only in-frame clones and is missing some. The data contain about 310,000 clones, approximately 83% of them singletons. Sequences were obtained from PBMCs or T cells enriched from blood (not recorded which). These receptors were taken from a man younger than 40 who had recovered from COVID-19.

This clone was detected only once. This chain connects TRBV12-3 or TRBV12-4 to TRBJ1-1, with D hard to call. Trimming took off 2 bases at V and 5 bases at J, with 9 bases between the two ends. This CDR3 contains 13 residues. The CDR3 loop is CASSLSEETEAFF. CDR3 sequence (DNA): TGTGCCAGCAGTTTATCAGAGGAAACTGAAGCTTTCTTT.

The chain uses TRBV4-3 and TRBJ2-7, with 8 nucleotides matching TRBD2. This CDR3 contains 16 residues. Germline V gene sequence: CDR1 LGHNA, CDR2 YSLEER. The V segment lost 2 bases and the J segment 0 bases; nucleotides outside the gene matches: 6. The CDR3, as DNA: TGCGCCAGCAGCCAACGGTACGGGGGGGGCTCCTACGAGCAGTACTTC. It codes for CASSQRYGGGSYEQYF.

This rearrangement joins TRBV4-3 to TRBJ1-4; no clear D gene. V lost 2 bases to trimming and J lost 6 bases, with 10 bases between them. The CDR3 consists of 14 residues. In germline, CDR1 is LGHNA, CDR2 YSLEER. The CDR3 DNA follows: TGCGCCAGCAGCCAAAACCACGGGGATGAAAAACTGTTTTTT. Translated, it gives CASSQNHGDEKLFF.

The rearrangement joins TRBV5-4 to TRBJ1-2; no clear D gene. Germline values: CDR1 SGHNT, CDR2 YYREEE (reference sequence). The CDR3 length is 15 residues. V gave up 0 bases and J gave up 6 bases, with 15 bases separating them. The CDR3 DNA sequence: TGTGCCAGCAGCTTGGCCGAGACAAGTTACGATGGCTACACCTTC. Protein: CASSLAETSYDGYTF.

This sequence joins TRBV5-1 and TRBJ1-1; D call uncertain. Germline V gene sequence: CDR1 SGHRS, CDR2 YFSETQ. The CDR3 consists of 15 residues. Trimming took 1 base from V and 1 from J, leaving 11 bases between them. The CDR3 nucleotides are TGCGCCAGCAGCTTGTTACAGACACGGAACACTGAAGCTTTCTTT. Translating it yields CASSLLQTRNTEAFF.

The rearrangement joins TRBV7-9 to TRBJ2-1, with TRBD1 identical over 8 bases. The CDR3 has 15 residues. CDR1 SEHNR and CDR2 FQNEAQ come from the germline V gene (reference sequence). V shed 5 bases, J shed 7 bases, and the junction held 10 bases outside the gene matches. The CDR3 region is CASSISGTGGNEQFF. In nucleotides, the CDR3 is TGTGCCAGCAGCATTTCCGGGACAGGCGGGAATGAGCAGTTCTTC. The complete variable domain, with remaining parts taken from reference TRBV7-9 and TRBJ2-1, reads DTGVSQNPRHKITKRGQNVTFRCDPISEHNRLYWYRQTLGQGPEFLTYFQNEAQLEKSRLLSDRFSAERPKGSFSTLEIQRTEQGDSAMYLCASSISGTGGNEQFFGPGTRLTVL.

CDR3 bases: TGTGCCAGCATTCCGGGACAGGGTGACTATGGCTACACCTTC. It yields the protein CASIPGQGDYGYTF. The rearrangement joins TRBV5-5 to TRBJ1-2; 9 positions agree with TRBD1. The CDR3 runs to 14 residues. Unmatched junction bases numbered 6, after V lost 6 bases and J lost 3 bases. Germline loops: CDR1 SGHKS, CDR2 YYEKEE (reference sequence). Filled out from reference TRBV5-5 and TRBJ1-2, the complete variable domain reads DAGVTQSPTHLIKTRGQQVTLRCSPISGHKSVSWYQQVLGQGPQFIFQYYEKEERGRGNFPDRFSARQFPNYSSELNVNALLLGDSALYLCASIPGQGDYGYTFGSGTRLTVV.

V usage is TRBV14 and J usage is TRBJ1-4; perhaps TRBD1 as D (5 bases). CDR1 SGHDN and CDR2 FVKESK come from the germline V gene. Trimming shortened V by 4 bases and J by 7 bases, and 16 bases separated the two germline ends. The CDR3 covers 15 residues. The CDR3 protein is CASSRFMGGGEKLFF. The CDR3 region has the DNA TGTGCCAGCAGCCGGTTTATGGGGGGGGGTGAAAAACTGTTTTTT.

The chain employs TRBV6-5 and TRBJ1-3, with D perhaps TRBD1 (6 bases). This CDR3 region has 15 residues. Trimming left V 5 bases short and J 1 base short, with 12 bases between. The germline V gene encodes CDR1 MNHEY and CDR2 SVGAGI. Here the CDR3 reads CASSPGGQSGNTIYF. The CDR3 nucleotides are TGTGCCAGCAGTCCCGGGGGGCAATCTGGAAACACCATATATTTT.

This clone showed up just once. V gene TRBV6-5 combines with J gene TRBJ1-2; weak D call: TRBD1 (6 bases). This CDR3 has 13 residues. Between the trimmed V and J ends, which lost 8 bases and 7 bases, there was a span of 17 bases. Germline CDR1 reads MNHEY; CDR2 reads SVGAGI. The CDR3 region has the DNA TGTGCCAGCGGCCTCTGGAACAGGGCTGGCTACACCTTC. Protein sequence: CASGLWNRAGYTF.

The chain employs TRBV5-1 and TRBJ2-1; TRBD2 agrees at 10 bases. The germline CDR1 and CDR2 sequences are SGHRS and YFSETQ. This CDR3 contains 16 residues. V lost 0 bases, J lost 4 bases, and 4 bases stayed unmatched. The CDR3 loop reads CASSLEASGGYNEQFF. The CDR3 DNA follows: TGCGCCAGCAGCTTGGAGGCTAGCGGGGGATACAATGAGCAGTTCTTC.

V is TRBV7-2 and J is TRBJ2-4, with 8 bases fitting TRBD1. CDR3 size: 15 residues. The germline V gene has CDR1 SGHTA and CDR2 FQGNSA. V was clipped by 6 bases and J by 5 bases; unmatched bases: 9. CDR3 bases: TGTGCCAGCAGGGGGGGACAGGTAGTCGAAAACATTCAGTACTTC. Protein sequence: CASRGGQVVENIQYF.

The V call is TRBV2, the J call TRBJ1-5, with D possibly TRBD1 on 6 matching bases. Trimming took 5 bases from V and 6 from J, leaving 14 bases between them. This CDR3 is 14 amino acids long. Germline assignment: CDR1 SNHLY and CDR2 FYNNEI. The chain's CDR3 is CASSLLQGPQPQHF. In DNA, the CDR3 is TGTGCCAGCAGTCTATTGCAGGGGCCTCAGCCCCAGCATTTT.

This sequence joins TRBV7-3 and TRBJ2-3; 8 bases are shared with TRBD2. Germline loops: CDR1 SGHTA, CDR2 FQGTGA. This CDR3 contains 16 residues. With V trimmed by 5 bases and J by 4 bases, 11 bases remained unmatched. This chain's CDR3 is CASSQAPGGLADTQYF. The CDR3 DNA follows: TGTGCCAGCAGCCAAGCGCCGGGGGGGCTGGCAGATACGCAGTATTTT.

V usage is TRBV5-1 and J usage is TRBJ2-1; TRBD1 matches at 9 bases. The CDR3 length is 15 residues. Germline V gene data show CDR1 as SGHRS and CDR2 as YFSETQ. The V gene end was trimmed by 3 bases and the J gene end by 9 bases; junction bases not matched to a gene: 10. The CDR3 loop is CASSYGQGRSSEQFF. DNA of the CDR3: TGCGCCAGCAGCTATGGACAGGGGCGGTCATCTGAGCAGTTCTTC.

This clone showed up just a few times. V is TRBV7-9 and J is TRBJ1-1; no firm D call. Germline V gives CDR1 SEHNR, CDR2 FQNEAQ (reference sequence). V gave up 6 bases and J gave up 3 bases, with 5 bases separating them. CDR3 length: 11 amino acids. This chain's CDR3 is CASREDTEAFF. The CDR3 bases are TGTGCCAGCAGGGAGGACACTGAAGCTTTCTTT.

This clone has a handful of counts. This chain links TRBV5-4 with TRBJ2-3; D possibly corresponds to TRBD2 (6 bases). The CDR3 is 14 residues long. Between the trimmed V and J ends, which lost 0 bases and 6 bases, there was a span of 11 bases. Germline V gene lookup returns CDR1 SGHNT and CDR2 YYREEE (reference sequence). In DNA, the CDR3 is TGTGCCAGCAGCTTGGAGTCAGGGACTGATACGCAGTATTTT. Translated: CASSLESGTDTQYF. The full variable domain, its missing parts supplied by reference TRBV5-4 and TRBJ2-3, is ETGVTQSPTHLIKTRGQQVTLRCSSQSGHNTVSWYQQALGQGPQFIFQYYREEENGRGNFPPRFSGLQFPNYSSELNVNALELDDSALYLCASSLESGTDTQYFGPGTRLTVL.

The chain has TRBV11-2 and TRBJ1-4; TRBD1 might be the D (6 bases). The CDR3 extends over 14 amino acids. Trimming took off 3 bases at V and 7 bases at J, with 12 bases between the two ends. The germline CDR1 and CDR2 sequences are SGHAT and FQNNGV. The CDR3 coding sequence is TGTGCCAGCAGCTTGGGCAGGGGACGTGAAAAACTGTTTTTT. Encoded protein: CASSLGRGREKLFF. The full variable domain, with the rest looked up from reference TRBV11-2 and TRBJ1-4, is EAGVAQSPRYKIIEKRQSVAFWCNPISGHATLYWYQQILGQGPKLLIQFQNNGVVDDSQLPKDRFSAERLKGVDSTLKIQPAKLEDSAVYLCASSLGRGREKLFFGSGTQLSVL.

V usage is TRBV5-1 and J usage is TRBJ1-3; tentative D call: TRBD1 (5 bases). Trimming removed 0 bases at V and 0 bases at J, with 16 bases between. Per the germline V gene, CDR1 is SGHRS and CDR2 is YFSETQ. This CDR3 contains 18 residues. The CDR3 bases are TGCGCCAGCAGCTTGGTGGTCAGGGCCCTTCGCTCTGGAAACACCATATATTTT. Its protein product is CASSLVVRALRSGNTIYF.

This clone appeared a single time. The chain combines TRBV19 with TRBJ1-2; 9 positions agree with TRBD1. V was clipped by 7 bases and J by 3 bases; unmatched bases: 3. From germline, CDR1 is LNHDA and CDR2 SQIVND (reference sequence). This CDR3 comprises 13 residues. The CDR3 protein is CASIRTGDYGYTF. The CDR3 nucleotides read TGTGCCAGTATAAGGACAGGGGACTATGGCTACACCTTC.

The rearrangement joins TRBV7-9 to TRBJ1-6; 9 bases are shared with TRBD1. CDR1 is SEHNR, CDR2 FQNEAQ, per germline (reference sequence). Germline trimming cut 1 base from V and 9 bases from J; bases unmatched to any gene: 7. The CDR3 consists of 16 residues. This CDR3 reads CASSLVAGQGVSPLHF. The CDR3 DNA is TGTGCCAGCAGCTTAGTGGCGGGACAGGGTGTTTCACCCCTCCACTTT.

The gene calls are TRBV6-4 and TRBJ2-4; 10 bases fit TRBD2. Germline values: CDR1 MRHNA, CDR2 SNTAGT. The CDR3 sequence is 15 residues long. V shed 3 bases, J shed 5 bases, and the junction held 4 bases outside the gene matches. The CDR3 DNA reads TGTGCCAGCAGTGAGATAGCGGGGGGCGAAAACATTCAGTACTTC. This codes for CASSEIAGGENIQYF.

V is TRBV29-1 and J is TRBJ2-5; D ambiguous. V lost 7 bases and J lost 0, with 9 bases in between. The germline gives CDR1 SQVTM, CDR2 ANQGSEA. CDR3 size: 12 residues. CDR3 DNA: TGCAGCGCCAATACACACCAAGAGACCCAGTACTTC. Translated, it gives CSANTHQETQYF. Looking up the rest from reference TRBV29-1 and TRBJ2-5 gives the full variable domain: SAVISQKPSRDICQRGTSLTIQCQVDSQVTMMFWYRQQPGQSLTLIATANQGSEATYESGFVIDKFPISRPNLTFSTLTVSNMSPEDSSIYLCSANTHQETQYFGPGTRLLVL.

This clone has more than one count but fewer than ten. V gene TRBV6-1 combines with J gene TRBJ1-5; 9 nucleotides agree with TRBD1. The germline V gene encodes CDR1 MNHNS and CDR2 SASEGT. Trimming at V came to 1 base and at J to 6 bases, leaving 4 bases not matched to a gene. The CDR3 covers 15 residues. The CDR3 protein is CASSEGGTGFQPQHF. Here the CDR3 DNA reads TGTGCCAGCAGTGAAGGGGGGACAGGGTTTCAGCCCCAGCATTTT.

The chain recombines TRBV6-2 or TRBV6-3 with TRBJ2-5; 12 bases line up with TRBD2. CDR1 is MNHEY, CDR2 SVGEGT, per germline. The CDR3 has 16 residues. V shed 4 bases, J shed 4 bases, and the junction held 7 bases outside the gene matches. CDR3 nucleotides: TGTGCCAGCAGTTCAAGACTAGCGGGGGCCGGAGAGACCCAGTACTTC. Encoded protein: CASSSRLAGAGETQYF.